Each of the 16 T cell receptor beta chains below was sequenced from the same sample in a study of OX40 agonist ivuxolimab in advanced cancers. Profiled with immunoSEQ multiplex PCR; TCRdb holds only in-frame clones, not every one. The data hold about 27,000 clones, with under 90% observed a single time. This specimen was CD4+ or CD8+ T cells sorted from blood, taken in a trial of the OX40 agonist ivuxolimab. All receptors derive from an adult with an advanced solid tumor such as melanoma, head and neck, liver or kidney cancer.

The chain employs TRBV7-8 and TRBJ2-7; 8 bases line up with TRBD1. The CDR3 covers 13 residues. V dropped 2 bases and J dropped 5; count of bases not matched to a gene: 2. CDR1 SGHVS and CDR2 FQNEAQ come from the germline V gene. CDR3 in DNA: TGTGCCAGCAGCTTAATGACAGGGGACGAGCAGTACTTC. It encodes CASSLMTGDEQYF.

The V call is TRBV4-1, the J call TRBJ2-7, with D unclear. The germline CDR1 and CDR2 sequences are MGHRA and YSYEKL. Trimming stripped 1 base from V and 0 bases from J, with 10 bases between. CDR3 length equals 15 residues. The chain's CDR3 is CASSQGQSSSYEQYF. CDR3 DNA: TGCGCCAGCAGCCAAGGGCAATCGAGCTCCTACGAGCAGTACTTC.

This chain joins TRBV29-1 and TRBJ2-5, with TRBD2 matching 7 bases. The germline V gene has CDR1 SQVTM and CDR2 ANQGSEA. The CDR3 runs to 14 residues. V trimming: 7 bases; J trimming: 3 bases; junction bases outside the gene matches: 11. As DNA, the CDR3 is TGCAGCGGTATCCCCAGCGGGGTCGAAGAGACCCAGTACTTC. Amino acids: CSGIPSGVEETQYF. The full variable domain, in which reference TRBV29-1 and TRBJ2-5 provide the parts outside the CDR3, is SAVISQKPSRDICQRGTSLTIQCQVDSQVTMMFWYRQQPGQSLTLIATANQGSEATYESGFVIDKFPISRPNLTFSTLTVSNMSPEDSSIYLCSGIPSGVEETQYFGPGTRLLVL.

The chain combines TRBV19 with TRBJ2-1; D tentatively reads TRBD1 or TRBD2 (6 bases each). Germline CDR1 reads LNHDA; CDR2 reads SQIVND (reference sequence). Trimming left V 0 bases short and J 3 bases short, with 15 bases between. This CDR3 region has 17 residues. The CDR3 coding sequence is TGTGCCAGTAGTATAGATCTATGGGGGGCTAACTACAATGAGCAGTTCTTC. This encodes CASSIDLWGANYNEQFF.

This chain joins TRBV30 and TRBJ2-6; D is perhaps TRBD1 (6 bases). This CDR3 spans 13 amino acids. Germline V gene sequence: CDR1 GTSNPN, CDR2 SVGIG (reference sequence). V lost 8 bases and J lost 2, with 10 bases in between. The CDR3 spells CAIQGTGANVLTF. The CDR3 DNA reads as TGTGCCATACAGGGAACTGGGGCCAACGTCCTGACTTTC.

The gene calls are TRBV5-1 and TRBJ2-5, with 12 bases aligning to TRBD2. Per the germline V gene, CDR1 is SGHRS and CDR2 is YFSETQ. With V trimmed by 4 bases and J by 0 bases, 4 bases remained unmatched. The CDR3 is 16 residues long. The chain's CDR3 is CASSGGLAGYQETQYF. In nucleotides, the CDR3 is TGCGCCAGCAGCGGAGGACTAGCGGGGTACCAAGAGACCCAGTACTTC. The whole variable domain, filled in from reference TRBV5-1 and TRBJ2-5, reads KAGVTQTPRYLIKTRGQQVTLSCSPISGHRSVSWYQQTPGQGLQFLFEYFSETQRNKGNFPGRFSGRQFSNSRSEMNVSTLELGDSALYLCASSGGLAGYQETQYFGPGTRLLVL.

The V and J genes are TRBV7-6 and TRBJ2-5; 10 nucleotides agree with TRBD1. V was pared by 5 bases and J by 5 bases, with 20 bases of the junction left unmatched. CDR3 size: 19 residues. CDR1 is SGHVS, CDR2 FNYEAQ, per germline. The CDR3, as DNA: TGTGCCAGCAGCACCCCCGGAGGGACAGGGGTGGTGGGTGGGGAGACCCAGTACTTC. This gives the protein CASSTPGGTGVVGGETQYF.

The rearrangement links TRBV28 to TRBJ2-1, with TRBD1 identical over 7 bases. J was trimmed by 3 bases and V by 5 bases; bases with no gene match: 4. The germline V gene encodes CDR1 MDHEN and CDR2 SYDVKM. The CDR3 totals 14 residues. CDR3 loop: CASSTTGHYNEQFF. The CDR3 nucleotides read TGTGCCAGCAGTACGACAGGGCACTACAATGAGCAGTTCTTC. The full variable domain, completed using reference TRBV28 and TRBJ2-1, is DVKVTQSSRYLVKRTGEKVFLECVQDMDHENMFWYRQDPGLGLRLIYFSYDVKMKEKGDIPEGYSVSREKKERFSLILESASTNQTSMYLCASSTTGHYNEQFFGPGTRLTVL.

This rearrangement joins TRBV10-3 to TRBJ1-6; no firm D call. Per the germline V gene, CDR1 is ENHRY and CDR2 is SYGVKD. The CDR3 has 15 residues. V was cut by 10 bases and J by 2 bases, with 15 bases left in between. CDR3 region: CATAIKGPYNSPLHF. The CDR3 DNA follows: TGTGCCACCGCCATCAAGGGCCCCTATAATTCACCCCTCCACTTT.

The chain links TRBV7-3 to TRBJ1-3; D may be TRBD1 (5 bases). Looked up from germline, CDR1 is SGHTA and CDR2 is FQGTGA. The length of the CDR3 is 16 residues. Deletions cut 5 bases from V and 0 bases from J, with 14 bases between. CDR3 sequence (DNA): TGTGCCAGCAGCATGGGACTGCTAGGCTCTGGAAACACCATATATTTT. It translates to CASSMGLLGSGNTIYF.

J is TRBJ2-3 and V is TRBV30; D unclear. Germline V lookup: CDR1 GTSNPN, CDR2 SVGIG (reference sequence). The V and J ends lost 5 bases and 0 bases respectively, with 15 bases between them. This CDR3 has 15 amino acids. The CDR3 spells CAWLSRYSSTDTQYF. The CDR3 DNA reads TGTGCCTGGCTTAGCAGGTATAGTAGCACAGATACGCAGTATTTT.

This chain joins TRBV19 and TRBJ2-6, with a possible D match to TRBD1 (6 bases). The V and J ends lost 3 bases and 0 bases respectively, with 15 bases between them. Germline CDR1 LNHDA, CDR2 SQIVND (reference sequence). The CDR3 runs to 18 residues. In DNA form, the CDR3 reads TGTGCCAGTAGTATGTGGGCAGGGGCATCCTCTGGGGCCAACGTCCTGACTTTC. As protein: CASSMWAGASSGANVLTF.

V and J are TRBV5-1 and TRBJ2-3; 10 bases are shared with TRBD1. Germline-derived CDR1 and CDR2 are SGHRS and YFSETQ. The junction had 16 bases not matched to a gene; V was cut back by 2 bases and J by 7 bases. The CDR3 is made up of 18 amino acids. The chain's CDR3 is CASSFGQGGPPPLNTQYF. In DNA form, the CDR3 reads TGCGCCAGCAGCTTTGGACAGGGGGGCCCTCCTCCCCTTAATACGCAGTATTTT.

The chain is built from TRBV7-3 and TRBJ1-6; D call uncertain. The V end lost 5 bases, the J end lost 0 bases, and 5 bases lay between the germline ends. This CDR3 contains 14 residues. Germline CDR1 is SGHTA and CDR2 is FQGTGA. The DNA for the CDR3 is TGTGCCAGCAGCAGGGACTCCTATAATTCACCCCTCCACTTT. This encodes CASSRDSYNSPLHF.

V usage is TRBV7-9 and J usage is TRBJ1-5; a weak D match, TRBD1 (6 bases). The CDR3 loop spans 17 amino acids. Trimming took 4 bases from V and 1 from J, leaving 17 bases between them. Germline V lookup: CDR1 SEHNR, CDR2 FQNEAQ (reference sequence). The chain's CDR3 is CASSSAHREKSNQPQHF. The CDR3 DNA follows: TGTGCCAGCAGCTCTGCTCACAGGGAAAAGAGCAATCAGCCCCAGCATTTT.

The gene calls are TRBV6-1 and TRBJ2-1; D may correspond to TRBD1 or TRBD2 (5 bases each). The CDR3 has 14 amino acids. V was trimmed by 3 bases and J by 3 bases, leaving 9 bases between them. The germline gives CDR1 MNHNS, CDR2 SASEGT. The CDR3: CASSDWDHYNEQFF. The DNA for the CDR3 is TGTGCCAGCAGTGACTGGGACCACTACAATGAGCAGTTCTTC.